These T cell receptor beta chains were read from a single sample in a study of shared T cell receptors in the human thymus. Assay used: immunoSEQ multiplex PCR; TCRdb lists only in-frame clones, some missing. The sample consists of about 660,000 clones, about 89% of them appearing once. The sample was also reused in another study, on human thymus T cells.

Sequencing input: thymocytes. These receptors all come from a boy in the first two years of life with a congenital heart defect. Each CDR3 is given without its conserved first and last residue.

CDR3 protein: ASSPDRGVRNSPLH
J gene: TRBJ1-6
V gene: TRBV28

CDR3 protein: ASSIAGRDNLEAF
J gene: TRBJ1-1
V gene: TRBV19

CDR3 protein: ASSLAETSTDTQY
J gene: TRBJ2-3
V gene: TRBV5-1

CDR3 protein: ASSLSPWHSSTAF
J gene: TRBJ1-1
V gene: TRBV27

CDR3 protein: ASSSAAGRSGNTIY
J gene: TRBJ1-3
V gene: TRBV7-2

CDR3 protein: ATKYRRGYNEQF
J gene: TRBJ2-1
V gene: TRBV6-5

CDR3 protein: ASSLGGLDQETQY
J gene: TRBJ2-5
V gene: TRBV5-1

CDR3 protein: ASSLRAGEGDTEAF
J gene: TRBJ1-1
V gene: TRBV27

CDR3 protein: SVGTREYPEAF
J gene: TRBJ1-1
V gene: TRBV29-1

CDR3 protein: ASSLERVQETQY
J gene: TRBJ2-5
V gene: TRBV4-1

CDR3 protein: ASSIVGGLYEQY
J gene: TRBJ2-7
V gene: TRBV19

CDR3 protein: ADRAGYT
J gene: TRBJ1-2
V gene: TRBV7-2